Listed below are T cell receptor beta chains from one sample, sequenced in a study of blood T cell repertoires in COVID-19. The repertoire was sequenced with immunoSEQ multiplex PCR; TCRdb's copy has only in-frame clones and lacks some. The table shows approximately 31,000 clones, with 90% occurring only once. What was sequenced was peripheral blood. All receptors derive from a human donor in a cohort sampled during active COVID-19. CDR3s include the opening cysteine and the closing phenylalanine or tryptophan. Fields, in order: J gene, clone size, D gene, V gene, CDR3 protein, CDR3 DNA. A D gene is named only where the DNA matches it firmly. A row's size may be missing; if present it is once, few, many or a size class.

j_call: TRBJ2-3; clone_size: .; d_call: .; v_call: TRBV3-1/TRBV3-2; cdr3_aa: CASSQDRWGEGTDTQYF; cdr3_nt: TGTGCCAGCAGCCAAGATCGGTGGGGGGAGGGCACAGATACGCAGTATTTT
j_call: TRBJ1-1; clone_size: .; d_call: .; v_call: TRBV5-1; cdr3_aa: CASSTAGDNTEAFF; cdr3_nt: TGCGCCAGCAGCACGGCGGGGGATAACACTGAAGCTTTCTTT
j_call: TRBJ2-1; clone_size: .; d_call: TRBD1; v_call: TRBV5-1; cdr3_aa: CASSSAGTGINEQFF; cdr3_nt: TGCGCCAGCAGCTCCGCTGGGACAGGGATCAATGAGCAGTTCTTC
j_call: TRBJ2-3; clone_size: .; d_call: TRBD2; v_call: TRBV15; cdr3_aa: CATSTHQVAGGADTQYF; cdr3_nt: TGTGCCACCAGCACACATCAGGTAGCGGGAGGTGCAGATACGCAGTATTTT
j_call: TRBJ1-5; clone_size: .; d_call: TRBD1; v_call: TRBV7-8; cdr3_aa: CASSLAGQDFQPQHF; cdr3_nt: TGTGCCAGCAGCTTAGCGGGACAGGATTTTCAGCCCCAGCATTTT
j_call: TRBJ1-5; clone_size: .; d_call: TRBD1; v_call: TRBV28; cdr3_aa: CASSLYRQGGQPQHF; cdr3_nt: TGTGCCAGCAGTTTATATCGACAGGGTGGACAGCCCCAGCATTTT
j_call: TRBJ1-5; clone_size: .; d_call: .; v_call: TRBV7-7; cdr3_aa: CASSTGYNQPQHF; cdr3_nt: TGTGCTAGCAGTACAGGCTACAATCAGCCCCAGCATTTT
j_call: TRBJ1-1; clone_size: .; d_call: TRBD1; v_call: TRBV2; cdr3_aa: CASSRQGPNTEAFF; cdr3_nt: TGTGCCAGCAGCCGACAGGGCCCGAACACTGAAGCTTTCTTT
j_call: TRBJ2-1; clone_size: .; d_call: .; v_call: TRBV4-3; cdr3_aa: CASSQRDSNEQFF; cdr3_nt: TGCGCCAGCAGCCAGAGGGACTCCAATGAGCAGTTCTTC
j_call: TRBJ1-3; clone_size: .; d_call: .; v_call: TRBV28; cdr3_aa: CASTLGHDSGNTIYF; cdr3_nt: TGTGCCAGCACGCTGGGACACGACTCTGGAAACACCATATATTTT
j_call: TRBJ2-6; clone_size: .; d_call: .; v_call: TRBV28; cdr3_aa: CASSFVAGANVLTF; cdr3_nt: TGTGCCAGCAGTTTTGTAGCTGGGGCCAACGTCCTGACTTTC
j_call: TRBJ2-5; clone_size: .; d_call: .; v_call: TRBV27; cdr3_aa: CASSHRDPYQETQYF; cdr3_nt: TGTGCCAGCAGTCACAGGGATCCGTACCAAGAGACCCAGTACTTC
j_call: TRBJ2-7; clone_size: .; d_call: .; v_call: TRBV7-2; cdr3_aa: CASSLALGAAYEQYF; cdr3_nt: TGTGCCAGCAGCTTAGCTTTGGGGGCCGCCTACGAGCAGTACTTC
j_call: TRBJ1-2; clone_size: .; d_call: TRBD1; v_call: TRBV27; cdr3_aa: CASSPGGPYGYTF; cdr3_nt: TGTGCCAGCAGCCCAGGGGGTCCCTATGGCTACACCTTC
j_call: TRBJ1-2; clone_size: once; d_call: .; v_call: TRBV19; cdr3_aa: CASRPPGGTRDGYTF; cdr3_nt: TGTGCCAGTAGACCCCCCGGGGGGACCCGTGATGGCTACACCTTC
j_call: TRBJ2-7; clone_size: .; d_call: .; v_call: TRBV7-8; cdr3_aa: CASSASGGPGSYEQYF; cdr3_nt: TGTGCCAGCAGTGCCTCGGGGGGCCCAGGCTCCTACGAGCAGTACTTC
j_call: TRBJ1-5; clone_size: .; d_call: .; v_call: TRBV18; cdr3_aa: CASSPGSNQPQHF; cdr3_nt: TGTGCCAGCTCACCCGGGTCCAATCAGCCCCAGCATTTT
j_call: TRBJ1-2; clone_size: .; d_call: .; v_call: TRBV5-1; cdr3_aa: CASSLDSGLGGYTF; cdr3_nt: TGCGCCAGCAGCTTGGACAGCGGCCTGGGTGGCTACACCTTC
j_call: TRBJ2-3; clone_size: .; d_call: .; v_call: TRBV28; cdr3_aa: CASSFVAGTDTQYF; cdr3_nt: TGTGCCAGCAGTTTCGTAGCGGGCACAGATACGCAGTATTTT
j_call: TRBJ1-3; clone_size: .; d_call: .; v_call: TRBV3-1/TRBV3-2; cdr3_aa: CASSQAGGGNTIYF; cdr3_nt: TGTGCCAGCAGCCAAGCGGGGGGTGGAAACACCATATATTTT
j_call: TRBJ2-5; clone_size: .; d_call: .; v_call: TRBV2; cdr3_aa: CASSGPLGGETQYF; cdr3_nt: TGTGCCAGCAGTGGCCCTCTGGGGGGAGAGACCCAGTACTTC
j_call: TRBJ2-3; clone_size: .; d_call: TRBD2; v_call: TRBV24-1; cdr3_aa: CATGGIAGSTDTQYF; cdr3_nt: TGTGCCACCGGAGGGATAGCGGGGTCCACAGATACGCAGTATTTT
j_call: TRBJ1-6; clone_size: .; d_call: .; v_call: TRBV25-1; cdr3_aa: CASSEGDYISYNSPLHF; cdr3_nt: TGTGCCAGCAGTGAAGGGGACTACATCTCCTATAATTCACCCCTCCACTTT
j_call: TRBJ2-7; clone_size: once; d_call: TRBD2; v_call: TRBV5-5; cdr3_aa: CASSRTSGPYEQYF; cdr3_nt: TGTGCCAGCAGCCGGACTAGCGGCCCCTACGAGCAGTACTTC
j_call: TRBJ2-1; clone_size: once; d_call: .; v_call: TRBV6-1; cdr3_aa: CASSEGFLNNEQFF; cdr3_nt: TGTGCCAGCAGTGAAGGGTTCCTAAACAATGAGCAGTTCTTC
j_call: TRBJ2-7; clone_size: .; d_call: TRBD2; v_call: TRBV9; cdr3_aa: CASSVSSGSYEQYF; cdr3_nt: TGTGCCAGCAGCGTAAGTAGCGGGAGCTACGAGCAGTACTTC
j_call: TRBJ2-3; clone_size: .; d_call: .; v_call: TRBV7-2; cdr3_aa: CASSLNSWDTQYF; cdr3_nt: TGTGCCAGCAGCTTAAATAGCTGGGATACGCAGTATTTT
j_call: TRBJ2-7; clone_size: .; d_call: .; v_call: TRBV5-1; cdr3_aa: CASSVDAGLSLEQYF; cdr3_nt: TGCGCCAGCAGCGTGGATGCCGGACTCTCCTTAGAGCAGTACTTC
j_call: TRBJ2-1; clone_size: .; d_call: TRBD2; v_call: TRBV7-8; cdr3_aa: CASSPQAGVSDEQFF; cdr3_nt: TGTGCCAGCAGCCCCCAGGCGGGAGTTAGTGATGAGCAGTTCTTC
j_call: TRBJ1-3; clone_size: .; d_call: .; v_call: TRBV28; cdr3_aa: CASSLSPGLGNTIYF; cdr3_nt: TGTGCCAGCAGTTTAAGCCCAGGGTTAGGAAACACCATATATTTT
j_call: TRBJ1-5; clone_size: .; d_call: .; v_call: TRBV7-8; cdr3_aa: CASSLWGESNQPQHF; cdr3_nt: TGTGCCAGCAGCTTGTGGGGGGAAAGCAATCAGCCCCAGCATTTT
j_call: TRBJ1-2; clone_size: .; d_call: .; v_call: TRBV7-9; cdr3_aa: CASSLSGWAGDYTF; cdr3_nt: TGTGCCAGCAGCTTATCGGGGTGGGCAGGCGACTACACCTTC
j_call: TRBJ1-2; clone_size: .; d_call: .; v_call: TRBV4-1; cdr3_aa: CASSQVGAVYGYTF; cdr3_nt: TGCGCCAGCAGCCAAGTGGGGGCAGTTTATGGCTACACCTTC
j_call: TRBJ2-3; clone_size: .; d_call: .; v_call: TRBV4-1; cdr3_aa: CASSLPGSTDTQYF; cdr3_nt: TGCGCCAGCAGCCTCCCAGGTAGCACAGATACGCAGTATTTT
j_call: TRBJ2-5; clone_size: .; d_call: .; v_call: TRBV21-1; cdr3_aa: CASSKDRVGFHLSYQETQYF; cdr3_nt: TGTGCCAGCAGCAAAGACAGGGTAGGGTTTCACCTTTCGTACCAAGAGACCCAGTACTTC
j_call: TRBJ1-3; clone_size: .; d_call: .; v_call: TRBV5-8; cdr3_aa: CASSLGLLADTIYF; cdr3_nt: TGTGCCAGCAGCTTGGGTTTACTAGCGGACACCATATATTTT
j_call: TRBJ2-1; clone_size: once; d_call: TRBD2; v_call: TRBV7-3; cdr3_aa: CATKSGSSNNEQFF; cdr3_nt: TGTGCCACAAAGAGCGGGAGTAGTAACAATGAGCAGTTCTTC
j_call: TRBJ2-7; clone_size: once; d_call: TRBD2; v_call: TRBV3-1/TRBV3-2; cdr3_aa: CASSPLAGEQYF; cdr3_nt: TGTGCCAGCAGCCCCTTAGCGGGCGAGCAGTACTTC
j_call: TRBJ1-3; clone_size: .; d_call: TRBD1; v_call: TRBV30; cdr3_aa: CAWSLYPDRGGNTIYF; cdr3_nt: TGTGCCTGGAGTCTCTACCCGGACAGGGGTGGAAACACCATATATTTT
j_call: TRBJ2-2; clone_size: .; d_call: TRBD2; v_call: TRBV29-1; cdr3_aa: CSASPGGGRNTGELFF; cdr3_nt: TGCAGCGCAAGTCCGGGAGGCGGGAGGAACACCGGGGAGCTGTTTTTT